Presented here are 3 T cell receptor beta chains from one specimen sequenced in a study of cytomegalovirus exposure and HLA in healthy donors. Use of 60 Vbeta and 13 Jbeta primers characterized the PCR. Clones were read by immunoSEQ multiplex PCR, and TCRdb kept only the in-frame ones, dropping some. This repertoire shows approximately 100,000 clones, about two thirds found once; its top ten account for about 0.8%. The sequencing input was PBMCs. The receptors were sampled from a boy aged 5-17 years in good health and CMV-seronegative.

This clone was seen only a few times. The chain recombines TRBV19 with TRBJ1-5; unclear D gene. V shed 5 bases and J shed 4 bases, with 18 bases lying between them. Looked up from germline, CDR1 is LNHDA and CDR2 is SQIVND (reference sequence). This CDR3 is built from 16 residues. CDR3 sequence: CASSPSRRGRNQPQHF. Here the CDR3 DNA reads TGTGCCAGTAGTCCTTCTAGGAGAGGGAGAAATCAGCCCCAGCATTTT.

V usage is TRBV5-1 and J usage is TRBJ2-1; 8 bases fit TRBD2. The CDR3 totals 17 residues. The V and J ends lost 1 base and 5 bases, in that order; junction bases with no gene match: 11. CDR1 SGHRS and CDR2 YFSETQ come from the germline V gene. The CDR3 sequence: CASSLMLAGRANNEQFF. As DNA, the CDR3 is TGCGCCAGCAGCTTGATGCTAGCGGGCCGAGCCAACAATGAGCAGTTCTTC.

This clone is a singleton in its sample. The chain uses TRBV6-5 and TRBJ2-7, with 7 positions matching TRBD1. Germline CDR1 MNHEY, CDR2 SVGAGI. The V and J ends lost 6 bases and 2 bases, in that order; junction bases with no gene match: 4. The CDR3 has 13 amino acids. CDR3 amino acids: CASRRGQTYEQYF. CDR3 coding DNA: TGTGCCAGCAGGAGGGGGCAAACCTACGAGCAGTACTTC.